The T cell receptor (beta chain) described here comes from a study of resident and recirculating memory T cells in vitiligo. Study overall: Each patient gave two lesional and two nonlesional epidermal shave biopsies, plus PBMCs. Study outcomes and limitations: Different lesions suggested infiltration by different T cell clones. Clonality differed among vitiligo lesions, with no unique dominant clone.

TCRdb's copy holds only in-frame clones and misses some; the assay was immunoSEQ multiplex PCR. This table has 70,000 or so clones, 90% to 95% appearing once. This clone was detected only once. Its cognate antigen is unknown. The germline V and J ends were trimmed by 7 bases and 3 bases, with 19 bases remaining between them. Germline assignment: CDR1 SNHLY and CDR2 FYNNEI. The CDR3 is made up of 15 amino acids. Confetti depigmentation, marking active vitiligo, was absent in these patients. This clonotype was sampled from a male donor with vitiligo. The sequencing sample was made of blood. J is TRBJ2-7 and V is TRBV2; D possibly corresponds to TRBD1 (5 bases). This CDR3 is CASNLVIQGNYEQYF. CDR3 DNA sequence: TGTGCCAGCAATTTAGTCATTCAGGGCAACTACGAGCAGTACTTC.